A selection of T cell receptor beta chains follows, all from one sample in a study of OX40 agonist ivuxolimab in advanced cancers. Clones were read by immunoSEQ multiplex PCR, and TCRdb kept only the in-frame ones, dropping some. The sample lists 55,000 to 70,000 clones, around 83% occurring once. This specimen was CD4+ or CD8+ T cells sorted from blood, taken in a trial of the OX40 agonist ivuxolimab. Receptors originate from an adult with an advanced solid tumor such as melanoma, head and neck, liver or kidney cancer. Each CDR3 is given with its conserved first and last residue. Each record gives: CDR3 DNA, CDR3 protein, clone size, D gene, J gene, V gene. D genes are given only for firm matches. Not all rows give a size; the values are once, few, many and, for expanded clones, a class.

CDR3 DNA: TGTGCCAGCAGCTCAGGGACGGAGGGAAAGGCCAGGGAGCTGTTTTTT
CDR3 protein: CASSSGTEGKARELFF
clone size: once
D gene: -
J gene: TRBJ2-2
V gene: TRBV11-3

CDR3 DNA: TGTGCCAGCAGTTCCGAGGGCAGGGGGCATCGATATGGCTACACCTTC
CDR3 protein: CASSSEGRGHRYGYTF
clone size: once
D gene: TRBD1
J gene: TRBJ1-2
V gene: TRBV27

CDR3 DNA: TGTGCCAGCAGTTCGGGATTGGGCCCCCAGCATTTT
CDR3 protein: CASSSGLGPQHF
clone size: -
D gene: -
J gene: TRBJ1-5
V gene: TRBV6-5

CDR3 DNA: TGTGCCAGCAGCCTAAATCAGGGATTCGGTGAAAAACTGTTTTTT
CDR3 protein: CASSLNQGFGEKLFF
clone size: -
D gene: -
J gene: TRBJ1-4
V gene: TRBV6-5

CDR3 DNA: TGTGCCAGCAGCGTATACGGGAACACCGGGGAGCTGTTTTTT
CDR3 protein: CASSVYGNTGELFF
clone size: -
D gene: -
J gene: TRBJ2-2
V gene: TRBV9

CDR3 DNA: TGTGCCAGCTCACCAACACACCATGAAAAAAACATTCAGTACTTC
CDR3 protein: CASSPTHHEKNIQYF
clone size: -
D gene: -
J gene: TRBJ2-4
V gene: TRBV18

CDR3 DNA: TGTGCCTGGAGTGACAGGTTCGAGCAGTACTTC
CDR3 protein: CAWSDRFEQYF
clone size: -
D gene: -
J gene: TRBJ2-7
V gene: TRBV30

CDR3 DNA: TGTGCCAGCACGGGACTAGCGGACTACTCTAGCACAGATACGCAGTATTTT
CDR3 protein: CASTGLADYSSTDTQYF
clone size: few
D gene: TRBD2
J gene: TRBJ2-3
V gene: TRBV27

CDR3 DNA: TGCGCCAGCAGAGACCCATCCGGCGACGAAAAACTGTTTTTT
CDR3 protein: CASRDPSGDEKLFF
clone size: -
D gene: -
J gene: TRBJ1-4
V gene: TRBV5-1

CDR3 DNA: TGTGCCAGCAGTACCCAGCTCGGCTACGAGCAGTACTTC
CDR3 protein: CASSTQLGYEQYF
clone size: few
D gene: -
J gene: TRBJ2-7
V gene: TRBV7-2

CDR3 DNA: TGCGCCAGCACACCAGGTGGGGGCTCCTACGAGCAGTACTTC
CDR3 protein: CASTPGGGSYEQYF
clone size: -
D gene: -
J gene: TRBJ2-7
V gene: TRBV5-1

CDR3 DNA: TGTGCCAGCAGGGAGGGTTCCTACGAGCAGTACTTC
CDR3 protein: CASREGSYEQYF
clone size: -
D gene: -
J gene: TRBJ2-7
V gene: TRBV28

CDR3 DNA: TGTGCCAGCAGCCAAAAACAGGGGTTCTACGGCTACACCTTC
CDR3 protein: CASSQKQGFYGYTF
clone size: -
D gene: TRBD1
J gene: TRBJ1-2
V gene: TRBV2

CDR3 DNA: TGTGCCAGCTCACCCAATCATCAGGGGGCGTATGGCTACACCTTC
CDR3 protein: CASSPNHQGAYGYTF
clone size: -
D gene: TRBD1
J gene: TRBJ1-2
V gene: TRBV18